Presented here are 18 T cell receptor beta chains from one specimen sequenced in a study of cytomegalovirus exposure and HLA in healthy donors. In the PCR, 60 Vbeta and 13 Jbeta primers were used. Sequenced by immunoSEQ multiplex PCR; TCRdb stores in-frame clones only, minus some. The sample records more than 150,000 clones, around 80% being singletons. Sequencing was done on a sample of PBMCs. The receptors were gathered from a woman aged 25 to 39 in good health and CMV-seropositive.

The J gene is TRBJ2-1, the V gene TRBV9; 11 bases are a match to TRBD2. CDR3 length equals 16 residues. Germline values: CDR1 SGDLS, CDR2 YYNGEE. With 2 bases clipped from V and 4 bases from J, the junction kept 5 bases outside the gene matches. The CDR3 DNA follows: TGTGCCAGCAGCGTCCTGGCTAGCGGGGGGTACAATGAGCAGTTCTTC. This encodes CASSVLASGGYNEQFF.

On this clone itself: Different DNA sequences within this sample yield the same CDR3. The genes are TRBV19 and TRBJ1-2; no definite D call. CDR1 and CDR2 (germline): LNHDA, SQIVND (reference sequence). The CDR3 loop spans 13 amino acids. Trimming removed 1 base from V and 2 bases from J, with 5 bases in between. CDR3 sequence reads: CASSIAANYGYTF. In DNA form, the CDR3 reads TGTGCCAGTAGTATAGCAGCGAACTATGGCTACACCTTC.

The V and J genes are TRBV15 and TRBJ2-3, with 10 bases matching TRBD2. V dropped 3 bases and J dropped 3; count of bases not matched to a gene: 6. From germline, CDR1 is LNHNV and CDR2 YYDKDF (reference sequence). The CDR3 totals 16 residues. Here the CDR3 reads CATSRSPSGGTDTQYF. Written as DNA, the CDR3 is TGTGCCACCAGCAGGAGCCCTAGCGGGGGAACAGATACGCAGTATTTT.

This clone was seen just once. The chain uses TRBV19 and TRBJ1-2; 8 bases agree with TRBD1. The CDR3 has 13 residues. CDR1 is LNHDA, CDR2 SQIVND, per germline (reference sequence). The junction had 4 bases not matched to a gene; V was cut back by 6 bases and J by 4 bases. The DNA for the CDR3 is TGTGCCAGTAGAACCGGGACAGGCTATGGCTACACCTTC. Encoded protein: CASRTGTGYGYTF.

The chain uses TRBV7-9 and TRBJ2-7; D perhaps matches TRBD1 (5 bases). The CDR3 totals 13 residues. The germline V gene encodes CDR1 SEHNR and CDR2 FQNEAQ (reference sequence). Trimming left V 1 base short and J 3 bases short, with 7 bases between. The CDR3 sequence is CASSLGQNYEQYF. The CDR3 DNA reads TGTGCCAGCAGCTTAGGACAGAACTACGAGCAGTACTTC.

The V call is TRBV7-9, the J call TRBJ2-7; TRBD1 agrees at 8 bases. CDR1 and CDR2 from the germline V gene are SEHNR and FQNEAQ (reference sequence). CDR3 length: 17 amino acids. V lost 5 bases, J lost 2 bases, and 14 bases stayed unmatched. CDR3 in DNA: TGTGCCAGCAGCCCGCCTAGGACAGGGAGTATACCCTACGAGCAGTACTTC. It specifies CASSPPRTGSIPYEQYF.

The V gene is TRBV18, the J gene TRBJ1-2; maybe TRBD1 (6 bases). Per germline, CDR1 KGHSH and CDR2 LQKENI. Trimming left V 5 bases short and J 6 bases short, with 16 bases between. The CDR3 runs to 14 residues. The CDR3 loop reads CASSNAGQGNGYTF. The CDR3 nucleotides read TGTGCCAGCTCAAATGCCGGGCAGGGGAATGGCTACACCTTC.

The chain is built from TRBV30 and TRBJ1-5; TRBD1 matches 8 bases. CDR1 is GTSNPN, CDR2 SVGIG, per germline (reference sequence). The CDR3 length is 12 residues. J gave up 7 bases and V 7 bases, and 6 bases lay outside the gene matches. The CDR3 protein is CASQGARQPQHF. The CDR3 DNA follows: TGTGCCTCTCAGGGGGCTAGACAGCCCCAGCATTTT.

The sample holds a few counts of this clone. An end of the junction differs from the germline gene, which may be a read error. The chain couples TRBV15 to TRBJ1-5, with D perhaps TRBD1 (5 bases). The CDR3 totals 14 residues. CDR1 is LNHNV, CDR2 YYDKDF, per germline (reference sequence). CDR3: CATSRGGSNQRQHF. The CDR3 DNA sequence: TGTGCCACCAGCCGGGGGGGAAGTAATCAGCGCCAGCATTTT.

This clone has only a few counts. The CDR3 DNA follows: TGCGCCAGCAGCCAAGGGAGAGGGCGCTCTGGAAACACCATATATTTT. Translating gives CASSQGRGRSGNTIYF. The chain couples TRBV4-1 to TRBJ1-3; D is undetermined. V was clipped by 1 base and J by 0 bases, with 10 bases between them. The length of the CDR3 is 16 residues. Germline V lookup: CDR1 MGHRA, CDR2 YSYEKL.

V gene TRBV6-5 combines with J gene TRBJ2-1, with TRBD2 matching 12 bases. The V gene end was trimmed by 10 bases and the J gene end by 7 bases; junction bases not matched to a gene: 8. CDR3 size: 14 residues. Germline CDR1 is MNHEY and CDR2 is SVGAGI. The chain's CDR3 is CATLAGGPLNEQFF. In nucleotides, the CDR3 is TGTGCCACTCTAGCGGGGGGGCCCCTTAATGAGCAGTTCTTC.

The J gene is TRBJ2-1, the V gene TRBV7-2; no firm D call. The germline V gene has CDR1 SGHTA and CDR2 FQGNSA. The V end was cut by 2 bases, the J end by 2 bases, with 7 bases between. The CDR3 sequence is 14 residues long. This CDR3 is CASSLSLAYNEQFF. Written as DNA, the CDR3 is TGTGCCAGCAGCTTATCCCTAGCCTACAATGAGCAGTTCTTC.

CDR3 nucleotides: TGTGCCAGCAGCCTACTCCAAGATACGCAGTATTTT. Translated: CASSLLQDTQYF. The chain couples TRBV6-1 to TRBJ2-3, with D hard to call. Looked up from germline, CDR1 is MNHNS and CDR2 is SASEGT. Trimming took off 6 bases at V and 5 bases at J, with 9 bases between the two ends. The CDR3 contains 12 residues.

There are a few counts of this clone. The gene calls are TRBV30 and TRBJ2-2; D remains ambiguous. There are 11 residues in the CDR3. Germline V lookup: CDR1 GTSNPN, CDR2 SVGIG (reference sequence). Between the trimmed V and J ends, which lost 4 bases and 6 bases, there was a span of 6 bases. CDR3 in amino acids: CAWTQPGELFF. CDR3 DNA sequence: TGTGCCTGGACACAACCCGGGGAGCTGTTTTTT. Based on the CDR3 plus reference TRBV30 and TRBJ2-2, the full variable domain is SQTIHQWPATLVQPVGSPLSLECTVEGTSNPNLYWYRQAAGRGLQLLFYSVGIGQISSEVPQNLSASRPQDRQFILSSKKLLLSDSGFYLCAWTQPGELFFGEGSRLTVL.

The rearrangement uses TRBV7-9 and TRBJ2-3; 9 bases map to TRBD2. V gave up 5 bases and J gave up 3 bases; unmatched junction bases: 15. Germline loops: CDR1 SEHNR, CDR2 FQNEAQ (reference sequence). CDR3 length equals 18 residues. The CDR3, as DNA: TGTGCCAGCAGCCCGTACCCCTTGGCTAGCGGGGATACAGATACGCAGTATTTT. Translated, it gives CASSPYPLASGDTDTQYF.

This chain connects TRBV6-5 to TRBJ2-5, with D possibly matching TRBD1 (6 bases). CDR3 size: 13 residues. Germline values: CDR1 MNHEY, CDR2 SVGAGI. Trimming pared 8 bases from V and 1 base from J, leaving 11 bases between. CDR3 residues: CASSRDIQETQYF. The CDR3 DNA follows: TGTGCCAGCTCCCGGGACATCCAAGAGACCCAGTACTTC.

The gene calls are TRBV7-2 and TRBJ1-5, with 7 bases identical to TRBD1. CDR3 length equals 14 residues. CDR1 SGHTA and CDR2 FQGNSA come from the germline V gene. The V and J ends lost 5 bases and 7 bases, in that order; junction bases with no gene match: 8. This chain's CDR3 is CASSPYRGEQPQHF. CDR3 sequence (DNA): TGTGCCAGCAGCCCCTACAGGGGAGAACAGCCCCAGCATTTT.

The chain recombines TRBV6-5 with TRBJ2-6; D gene ambiguous. Germline lookup yields CDR1 MNHEY and CDR2 SVGAGI. V lost 8 bases and J 2 bases, leaving 13 bases between the germline ends. This CDR3 is built from 15 residues. CDR3 DNA sequence: TGTGCCAGCCAAAGCCCGGCGGCTGGGGCCAACGTCCTGACTTTC. As protein: CASQSPAAGANVLTF.